The rows below give T cell receptor beta chains drawn from one sample of a study of cytomegalovirus exposure and HLA in healthy donors. Only in-frame clones appear in the TCRdb table, and some are missing; sequencing was by immunoSEQ multiplex PCR. The sample contains 75,000 to 90,000 clones, roughly 9.1% of which appear only once. The source material was PBMCs. The receptors were gathered from a man aged 55 to 70 in good health and CMV-seropositive. The CDR3 runs from the conserved cysteine through the conserved F or W.

v_gene	len	CDR3aa
TRBV5-6	14	CASSLGQGTGGYTF
TRBV6-1	15	CASSVPGLGNQPQHF
TRBV10-3	12	CAISTGVNEQFF
TRBV7-3	16	CASSLIGTGIYNEQFF
TRBV18	15	CASSPRQGDKSEQFF
TRBV5-1	15	CASSPSGGGNSPLHF
TRBV10-3	18	CAISESPGQGIFGNTIYF
TRBV6-1	16	CASSAQGRASLNEQFF
TRBV11-2	13	CASSLGRSGEQYF
TRBV7-9	13	CASSLSGLDGYTF
TRBV7-9	15	CASSLVVGAGGEQFF
TRBV30	13	CAWSSEGEGEQYF
TRBV27	15	CASSFGREPGNTIYF
TRBV19	15	CASSNQRGDTGELFF
TRBV29-1	15	CSVEGSVRGKTEAFF
TRBV6-5	15	CASSHRDKSNYGYTF
TRBV23-1	19	CASSHKLALREWNTGELFF
TRBV2	13	CAEGTSGRNEQFF
TRBV9	15	CASSVDGLSTDTQYF
TRBV5-4	13	CASRVDRHNEQFF
TRBV2	15	CASKRAGYMNTEAFF
TRBV6-5	14	CASSYHITRYGYTF
TRBV7-3	14	CASSGGANTGELFF
TRBV5-1	15	CASSTESSYNSPLHF
TRBV7-2	15	CASSPEGGAQETQYF
TRBV5-6	15	CASSLDRLLNTEAFF
TRBV7-3	15	CASSPGRGTYNEQFF
TRBV7-7	15	CASSPIRQGGGEQFF
TRBV7-3	16	CASSLTGGGSGNTIYF
TRBV7-2	13	CASSLDPGDTQYF
TRBV5-1	16	CASSLTSGGAAGELFF
TRBV19	15	CASRTIGQSDYGYTF
TRBV6-1	13	CASRTEYNSPLHF
TRBV4-1	14	CASSHRLGTIPLHF
TRBV5-1	14	CASSFTPDTGELFF
TRBV5-3	9	CARSSLHHF
TRBV6-1	13	CASGKEGNQPQHF
TRBV7-9	13	CASSWTGETEAFF
TRBV9	14	CASSVGRNQETQYF
TRBV5-1	13	CASSLESETEQFF
TRBV19	18	CASSISSALGGTGNTIYF
TRBV29-1	15	CSVSSRGRGTGELFF
TRBV7-3	13	CASSRTISGGYTF
TRBV6-1	15	CASRQTGAQTYEQYF
TRBV4-1	18	CASSRQGGRESTGNTIYF
TRBV29-1	13	CSVRDRLSYEQYF
TRBV7-2	14	CASSYQGANEKLFF
TRBV7-9	14	CASSLAGHTDTQYF
TRBV7-2	15	CASSFLRTSTGEQYF
TRBV30	12	CAWTSGGYEQFF
TRBV28	15	CASFRTGMQTGELFF
TRBV9	16	CASSVEGGARGDTQYF
TRBV9	12	CASSVQGYGYTF
TRBV19	15	CASSGQGAKNTEAFF
TRBV30	12	CAWSGGGNEQFF
TRBV29-1	14	CSVRPPLDTGELFF
TRBV30	13	CAWSGERLSPQHF
TRBV27	14	CASSRDTLNYGYTF
TRBV7-3	15	CASSLKAGGNTEAFF
TRBV19	15	CASSSRTGPWAEAFF